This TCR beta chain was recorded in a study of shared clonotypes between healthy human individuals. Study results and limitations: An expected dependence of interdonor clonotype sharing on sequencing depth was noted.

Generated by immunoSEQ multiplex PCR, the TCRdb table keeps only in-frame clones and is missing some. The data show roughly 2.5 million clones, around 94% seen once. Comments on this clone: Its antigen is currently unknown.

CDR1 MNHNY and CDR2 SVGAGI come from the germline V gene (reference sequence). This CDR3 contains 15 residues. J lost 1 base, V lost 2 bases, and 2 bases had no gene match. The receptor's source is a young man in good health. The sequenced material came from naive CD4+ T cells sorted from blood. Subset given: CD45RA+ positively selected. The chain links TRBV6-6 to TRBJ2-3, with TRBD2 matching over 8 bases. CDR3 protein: CASSYATSGTDTQYF. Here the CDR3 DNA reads TGTGCCAGCAGTTACGCGACTAGCGGCACAGATACGCAGTATTTT.